This note documents a single T cell receptor beta chain sequence. The antigen remains unidentified. Germline CDR1 and CDR2: KGHSH and LQKENI. The CDR3 is 15 amino acids. V lost 6 bases to trimming and J lost 1 base; unmatched junction nucleotides: 7. TCRdb's table, derived via immunoSEQ multiplex PCR, lists solely in-frame clones and lacks some. The table records some 15,000 clones, around four fifths of them present only once. The record originates from a study of OX40 agonist ivuxolimab in advanced cancers. On the study more broadly: Males comprised roughly four fifths of the group, whose mean age was approximately 60 years (range 23 to 79).

Broader study findings: Still undetermined is the antigen specificity of the expanded peripheral T cells.

J is TRBJ1-1 and V is TRBV18; TRBD1 matches at 8 bases. The sequencing here drew on CD4+ or CD8+ T cells sorted from blood, taken in a trial of the OX40 agonist ivuxolimab. The receptor was derived from an adult with an advanced solid tumor such as melanoma, head and neck, liver or kidney cancer. The CDR3 protein is CASSVTGTGNTEAFF. CDR3 coding DNA: TGTGCCAGCTCCGTTACCGGGACAGGGAACACTGAAGCTTTCTTT.